These 7 T cell receptor beta chains were all obtained from the same sample, sequenced in a study of CD8 T cells in ankylosing spondylitis (dated by TCRdb to the late 2010s). Their cognate antigens are unknown. Overall results and qualifications from the work: A TCR beta motif made up of seven or eight highly homologous amino acid variants appeared to be characteristic of blood from ankylosing spondylitis patients.

Library preparation was by 5' RACE. Sequencing used an Illumina HiSeq 2500. The public reads were run again by TCRdb, first through fastp at Q25 and then through MiXCR, and only productive beta chains were kept. One record per CDR3 amino acid sequence lists the most common genes and DNA. This sample gives 390,000 or so distinct CDR3 sequences in total; approximately 20% of them show up just once. Together, the top ten hold about 15% of the sample. Sequences were obtained from blood, either unsorted or a sorted T cell fraction (not recorded which). The receptor set was obtained from a male donor with ankylosing spondylitis.

The chain links TRBV12-3 or TRBV12-4 to TRBJ2-3; D is perhaps TRBD2 (5 bases). The CDR3 covers 17 residues. Trimming pared 1 base from V and 2 bases from J, leaving 16 bases between. CDR3 in DNA: TGTGCCAGCAGTTTAGGGATTACGCTAGCCTTCACAGATACGCAGTATTTT. Translation gives CASSLGITLAFTDTQYF.

The V and J genes are TRBV12-3 or TRBV12-4 and TRBJ2-7, with D perhaps matching TRBD1 (5 bases). The CDR3 sequence is 15 residues long. V was cut by 1 base and J by 2 bases, with 12 bases left in between. CDR3 nucleotide sequence: TGTGCCAGCAGTTTAGGAATACAGGATACCTACGAGCAGTACTTC. It codes for CASSLGIQDTYEQYF.

The J gene is TRBJ1-2, the V gene TRBV10-3; no firm D call. CDR1 is ENHRY, CDR2 SYGVKD, per germline. With 6 bases removed from V and 8 bases from J, the gap between germline ends came to 19 bases. CDR3 length: 14 residues. The CDR3 reads CAIRSKGSTRGYTF. The CDR3 DNA reads TGTGCCATCAGGTCGAAAGGATCCACTAGAGGCTACACCTTC.

On this clonotype itself: A read error may account for a junction end that differs from germline. V gene TRBV6-4 combines with J gene TRBJ2-7; the match to TRBD2 covers 10 bases. The germline V gene encodes CDR1 MRHNA and CDR2 SNTAGT. CDR3 size: 21 residues. CDR3 in DNA: TGTGCCATCAGTGACCCGAGGGCTAGCGGGAGACCCACCTCTAAGGGCTACGAGCAGTACTTC. The encoded protein is CAISDPRASGRPTSKGYEQYF.

There are a few counts of this clonotype. The chain uses TRBV11-3 and TRBJ2-2; D is unresolved. Trimming took 4 bases from V and 5 from J, leaving 14 bases between them. Germline assignment: CDR1 SGHNT and CDR2 YENEEA. The CDR3 sequence is 15 residues long. CDR3 protein: CASSSPRRATGELFF. The DNA of the CDR3 is TGTGCCAGCAGCTCCCCCAGACGAGCAACCGGGGAGCTGTTTTTT. Based on the CDR3 plus reference TRBV11-3 and TRBJ2-2, the full variable domain is EAGVVQSPRYKIIEKKQPVAFWCNPISGHNTLYWYLQNLGQGPELLIRYENEEAVDDSQLPKDRFSAERLKGVDSTLKIQPAELGDSAVYLCASSSPRRATGELFFGEGSRLTVL.

The V call is TRBV6-1, the J call TRBJ2-7, with D perhaps TRBD2 (6 bases). CDR1 and CDR2 (germline): MNHNS, SASEGT. This CDR3 region has 13 residues. Trimming removed 11 bases at V and 0 bases at J, with 14 bases between. The CDR3 nucleotides read TGTGCCGGAGGGCCGGGGACCTCCTACGAGCAGTACTTC. Translated, it gives CAGGPGTSYEQYF.

This clonotype was recorded at least ten times. The chain recombines TRBV29-1 with TRBJ2-3; 8 positions match TRBD2. CDR1 is SQVTM, CDR2 ANQGSEA, per germline. The CDR3 has 13 residues. Trimming took 5 bases from V and 2 from J; bases not matched to a gene: 3. As DNA, the CDR3 is TGCAGCGTTCGAGCGGGAGTCACAGATACGCAGTATTTT. Encoded protein: CSVRAGVTDTQYF.